Listed below are T cell receptor beta chains from one sample, sequenced in a study of shared clonotypes between healthy human individuals. The data were produced by immunoSEQ multiplex PCR, yet TCRdb's version contains in-frame clones alone and is incomplete. Among approximately 640,000 clones listed, 90% were seen once. Sequencing was performed on memory CD8+ T cells from PBMCs. These receptors originate from a man aged 18 to 30 in good health. Some clones in this sample may be carry-over from other donors' samples. CDR3s include the opening cysteine and the closing phenylalanine or tryptophan. Clone size appears in some rows only: once, few, many, or a class for an expanded clone.

size: .
V: TRBV6-4
J: TRBJ2-2
CDR3: CASSGGSGSTGELFF

size: .
V: TRBV30
J: TRBJ1-1
CDR3: CAWSYFSYTEAFF

size: .
V: TRBV21-1
J: TRBJ1-5
CDR3: CASSNGTRYSNQPQHF

size: .
V: TRBV19
J: TRBJ2-6
CDR3: CASSDRFDGPGANVLTF

size: .
V: TRBV27
J: TRBJ1-2
CDR3: CASSKGQGLDYGYTF

size: .
V: TRBV20-1
J: TRBJ1-1
CDR3: CSARVETEAFF

size: once
V: TRBV10-3
J: TRBJ1-5
CDR3: CAISAGGNPNQPQHF

size: .
V: TRBV5-4
J: TRBJ2-6
CDR3: CASSSRGRGGSPWGANVLTF

size: .
V: TRBV10-3
J: TRBJ2-3
CDR3: CAISDYRQNRLNAIGADTQYF

size: .
V: TRBV21-1
J: TRBJ1-1
CDR3: CASSSQGPPNTEAFF

size: .
V: TRBV2
J: TRBJ2-3
CDR3: CASHPLGGGTYTDTQYF

size: .
V: TRBV2
J: TRBJ2-1
CDR3: CASQAGVGNEQFF

size: .
V: TRBV28
J: TRBJ1-2
CDR3: CASSPQFGGYGYTF

size: .
V: TRBV5-8
J: TRBJ2-4
CDR3: CASSFGSRELAKNIQYF